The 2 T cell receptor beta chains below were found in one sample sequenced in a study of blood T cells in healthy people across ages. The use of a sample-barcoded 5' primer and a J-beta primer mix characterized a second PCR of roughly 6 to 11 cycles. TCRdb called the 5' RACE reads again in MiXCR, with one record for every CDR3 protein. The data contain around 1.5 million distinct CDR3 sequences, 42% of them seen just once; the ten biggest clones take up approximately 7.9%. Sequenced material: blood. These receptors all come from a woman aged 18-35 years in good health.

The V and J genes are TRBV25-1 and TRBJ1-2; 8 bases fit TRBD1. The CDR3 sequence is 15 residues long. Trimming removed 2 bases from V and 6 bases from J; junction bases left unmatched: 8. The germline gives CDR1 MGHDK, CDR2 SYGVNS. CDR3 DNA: TGTGCCAGCAGTGAAGGGGACAGGAGGAACCATGGCTACACCTTC. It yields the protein CASSEGDRRNHGYTF.

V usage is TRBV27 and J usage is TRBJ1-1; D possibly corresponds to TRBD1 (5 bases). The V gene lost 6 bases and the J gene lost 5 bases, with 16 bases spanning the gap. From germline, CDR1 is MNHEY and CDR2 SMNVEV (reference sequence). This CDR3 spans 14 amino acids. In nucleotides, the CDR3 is TGTGCCAGCAGCTTAAATAGAGGGGATACTGAAGCTTTCTTT. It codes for CASSLNRGDTEAFF.